This TCR beta chain was obtained from a study of OX40 agonist ivuxolimab in advanced cancers. Only in-frame clones appear in the TCRdb table, and some are missing; sequencing was by immunoSEQ multiplex PCR. The sample shows over 95,000 clones, 70% to 90% of them seen only once. Concerning this clone: Its antigen is still unknown.

Findings of the study overall: Relative to CD4+ cells, CD8+ T cells on average had more expanded clones. The antigens recognized by the expanded peripheral T cells, that is their antigen specificity, were not determined.

The receptor was derived from an adult with an advanced solid tumor such as melanoma, head and neck, liver or kidney cancer. This specimen consisted of CD4+ or CD8+ T cells sorted from blood, obtained in a trial of the OX40 agonist ivuxolimab.

The CDR3 sequence: CASSEGLAPYEQYF. Here the CDR3 DNA reads TGCGCCAGCAGTGAAGGGCTAGCCCCCTACGAGCAGTACTTC. The chain recombines TRBV10-1 with TRBJ2-7; TRBD2 is a possible D gene (5 bases). Germline V gene data show CDR1 as WNHNN and CDR2 as SYGVQD (reference sequence). The CDR3 consists of 14 residues. The V gene lost 3 bases and the J gene lost 2 bases, with 11 bases spanning the gap.